This TCR beta chain is from a study of high-grade serous ovarian cancer treatment subgroups. Turning to the study itself: Samples averaged 14,192 reads and 6,900 or so unique TCR beta rearrangements. Regarding the study as a whole: Same-patient tumor repertoires overlapped at about 0.095 to 0.8; different patients barely overlapped.

On this clone itself: Its target is unknown.

The CDR3 contains 12 residues. Trimming stripped 3 bases from V and 5 bases from J, with 7 bases between. Germline V gene data show CDR1 as LNHNV and CDR2 as YYDKDF (reference sequence). TCRdb keeps only in-frame clones here, not all; method: immunoSEQ multiplex PCR. The data show approximately 5,000 clones, roughly three quarters seen once. The tumor samples were collected prior to definitive surgery or chemotherapy. This chain links TRBV15 with TRBJ2-5, with D hard to call. The sequence derives from a human donor with high-grade serous ovarian cancer. Sample: tumor tissue. The CDR3 region is CATSRGYETQYF. For the CDR3, the DNA is TGTGCCACCAGCAGGGGGTATGAGACCCAGTACTTC. Drawing the rest from reference TRBV15 and TRBJ2-5, the complete variable domain is DAMVIQNPRYQVTQFGKPVTLSCSQTLNHNVMYWYQQKSSQAPKLLFHYYDKDFNNEADTPDNFQSRRPNTSFCFLDIRSPGLGDTAMYLCATSRGYETQYFGPGTRLLVL.